These 8 T cell receptor beta chains came from one sample sequenced in a study of shared clonotypes between healthy human individuals. Libraries were prepared by immunoSEQ multiplex PCR; TCRdb keeps only in-frame clonotypes and omits some of them. In the table there are roughly 720,000 clones, 90% of which are singletons. Input material: memory CD8+ T cells from PBMCs. The subset: CD45RO+ cells pooled with CCR7-negative TemRA cells. All receptors derive from a man in his late teens or twenties in good health. Some clones in this sample may be carry-over from other donors' samples.

This clone has just a few counts. The chain is built from TRBV28 and TRBJ1-2, with unresolved D. V gave up 1 base and J gave up 3 bases, with 12 bases separating them. Germline CDR1 reads MDHEN; CDR2 reads SYDVKM. The CDR3 contains 15 residues. CDR3 sequence reads: CASSLSPYLDYGYTF. CDR3 nucleotides: TGTGCCAGCAGTTTATCCCCCTATCTAGACTATGGCTACACCTTC.

This clone was seen a single time. V and J are TRBV29-1 and TRBJ2-3; 11 nucleotides agree with TRBD2. The CDR3 is 17 amino acids. Germline V gene data show CDR1 as SQVTM and CDR2 as ANQGSEA. Trimming took 4 bases from V and 0 from J; bases not matched to a gene: 9. CDR3 sequence (DNA): TGCAGCGTTGGGGCGACTAGCGGGGTTCCAAGCACAGATACGCAGTATTTT. The encoded protein is CSVGATSGVPSTDTQYF.

This clone appeared a few times. The CDR3 region has the DNA TGTGCCAGCAGCCAAGACGGGACTAGCGGGAGTGAGACCCAGTACTTC. Protein product: CASSQDGTSGSETQYF. V is TRBV4-2 and J is TRBJ2-5, with 14 positions matching TRBD2. Looked up from germline, CDR1 is LGHNA and CDR2 is YNFKEQ. The CDR3 contains 16 residues. Trimming at V came to 0 bases and at J to 5 bases, leaving 2 bases not matched to a gene.

The chain uses TRBV27 and TRBJ2-5; D unclear. The CDR3 totals 13 residues. Between the trimmed V and J ends, which lost 7 bases and 3 bases, there was a span of 12 bases. CDR1 is MNHEY and CDR2 is SMNVEV in the germline V gene (reference sequence). The CDR3, as DNA: TGTGCCAGCACCGGGCACAGCGAAGAGACCCAGTACTTC. Translation: CASTGHSEETQYF.

The chain employs TRBV7-8 and TRBJ2-3, with a weak D call TRBD2 (7 bases). This CDR3 contains 15 residues. The germline V and J ends were trimmed by 6 bases and 1 base, with 14 bases remaining between them. Looked up from germline, CDR1 is SGHVS and CDR2 is FQNEAQ. CDR3 protein: CASRLGGGGTDTQYF. CDR3 sequence (DNA): TGTGCCAGCAGGCTAGGGGGAGGGGGCACAGATACGCAGTATTTT.

This chain joins TRBV14 and TRBJ2-1; TRBD2 is a possible D gene (6 bases). The CDR3 has 17 amino acids. Between the trimmed V and J ends, which lost 0 bases and 0 bases, there was a span of 12 bases. CDR1 is SGHDN and CDR2 is FVKESK in the germline V gene. CDR3 sequence (DNA): TGTGCCAGCAGCCAAGATAGTTGGCGGGACTCCTACAATGAGCAGTTCTTC. Residues: CASSQDSWRDSYNEQFF.

J is TRBJ1-2 and V is TRBV2; maybe TRBD1 (6 bases). Germline-derived CDR1 and CDR2 are SNHLY and FYNNEI. Trimming stripped 1 base from V and 4 bases from J, with 22 bases between. The CDR3 consists of 18 residues. The CDR3 sequence is CASSEVAASGETFYGYTF. CDR3 in DNA: TGTGCCAGCAGTGAAGTCGCGGCTTCAGGGGAAACGTTCTATGGCTACACCTTC. Together with reference TRBV2 and TRBJ1-2, the CDR3 gives the full variable domain: EPEVTQTPSHQVTQMGQEVILRCVPISNHLYFYWYRQILGQKVEFLVSFYNNEISEKSEIFDDQFSVERPDGSNFTLKIRSTKLEDSAMYFCASSEVAASGETFYGYTFGSGTRLTVV.

The CDR3 loop is CASSPGGGTGANVLTF. The CDR3 coding sequence is TGTGCCAGCAGCCCCGGGGGAGGGACTGGGGCCAACGTCCTGACTTTC. This chain connects TRBV4-2 to TRBJ2-6, with 7 bases matching TRBD2. This CDR3 is 16 amino acids long. Germline-derived CDR1 and CDR2 are LGHNA and YNFKEQ. The V segment lost 4 bases and the J segment 2 bases; nucleotides outside the gene matches: 5.